This entry lists 3 T cell receptor beta chains sequenced from one sample in a study of blood T cell repertoires in COVID-19. Sequenced by immunoSEQ multiplex PCR; TCRdb stores in-frame clones only, minus some. The sample has roughly 96,000 clones, approximately 80% seen once. The sample was peripheral blood. Source of these receptors: a man aged 55 to 70 with acute or convalescent COVID-19.

The V call is TRBV18, the J call TRBJ2-1, with 7 bases lining up with TRBD2. The CDR3 spans 15 residues. V was clipped by 5 bases and J by 4 bases; unmatched bases: 8. The V gene's germline CDR1 is KGHSH and CDR2 LQKENI. This CDR3 reads CASSVFSGGYNEQFF. CDR3 DNA: TGTGCCAGCTCAGTTTTCTCGGGGGGATACAATGAGCAGTTCTTC. The full variable domain, in which reference TRBV18 and TRBJ2-1 provide the parts outside the CDR3, is NAGVMQNPRHLVRRRGQEARLRCSPMKGHSHVYWYRQLPEEGLKFMVYLQKENIIDESGMPKERFSAEFPKEGPSILRIQQVVRGDSAAYFCASSVFSGGYNEQFFGPGTRLTVL.

The CDR3 loop reads CASRIDTGNQPQHF. DNA of the CDR3: TGTGCCAGCAGAATTGACACGGGCAATCAGCCCCAGCATTTT. The chain couples TRBV6-5 to TRBJ1-5; D not resolved. Germline V gene data show CDR1 as MNHEY and CDR2 as SVGAGI. With 6 bases removed from V and 2 bases from J, the gap between germline ends came to 11 bases. This CDR3 is built from 14 residues.

This clone turned up a few times. The rearrangement links TRBV5-5 to TRBJ2-3; D is unclear. This CDR3 has 12 amino acids. Per the germline V gene, CDR1 is SGHKS and CDR2 is YYEKEE (reference sequence). V was clipped by 4 bases and J by 3 bases, with 6 bases between them. CDR3 amino acids: CASSLLTDTQYF. The CDR3 coding sequence is TGTGCCAGCAGCCTCCTAACAGATACGCAGTATTTT.